This entry concerns a single T cell receptor (beta chain). As yet, its antigen is unknown. The germline V gene has CDR1 SGHAT and CDR2 FQNNGV. There are 14 residues in the CDR3. Trimming cost V 5 bases and J 5 bases, with 15 bases left between them. Together with a sample-barcoded 5' primer, a J-beta primer mix was included in a second PCR lasting about 6 to 12 cycles. Each CDR3 protein is one row after TCRdb ran MiXCR on the 5' RACE reads. The sample consists of 1.8 million or so distinct CDR3 sequences, 39% of them appearing once. This sample is part of a study of blood T cells in healthy people across ages. Whole-study results and caveats: Donor CMV infection status was unknown, possibly confounding age-related changes in expanded clonotypes.

The rearrangement links TRBV11-2 to TRBJ2-5; either TRBD1 or TRBD2 may fit D (6 bases each). This TCR derives from a human donor in good health. The sequencing input was blood. The CDR3 sequence: CASSEARGRETQYF. CDR3 nucleotides: TGTGCCAGCAGCGAAGCCCGGGGGCGGGAGACCCAGTACTTC.